The clone carrying this T cell receptor (beta chain) was seen ten or more times. The antigen is not known. The data derive from a study of T cells in Graves' hyperthyroidism and ophthalmopathy. RNA transcripts served as the template for amplifying TCR beta CDR3 regions. HTBI primers were used for first-round RT-PCR of the TCR CDR3. A single record per CDR3 protein comes from TCRdb applying MiXCR to the multiplex PCR reads. Counted here are about 700,000 distinct CDR3 sequences, about 15% occurring once; the ten biggest clones make up about 10%. The study's findings and limits: A 13 V-J model separated ophthalmopathy from stable hyperthyroidism.

V lost 6 bases to trimming and J lost 6 bases; unmatched junction nucleotides: 13. The CDR3 is 15 amino acids. Germline-derived CDR1 and CDR2 are MDHEN and SYDVKM. The patients, who ranged from 18 to 65 in age, presented with newly diagnosed hyperthyroidism lasting under 2 months. A patient was excluded if there was uncontrolled infection, other autoimmune disease, pregnancy or lactation. In making diagnoses, clinical symptoms, serum thyroxine and TRAb, thyroid ultrasound and orbital computed tomography were all used. Sequencing was done on a sample of blood. The receptor's source is a woman between 18 and 29 years old with Graves' hyperthyroidism. This chain uses TRBV28 with TRBJ2-7; 8 bases are a match to TRBD1. CDR3 sequence (DNA): TGTGCCAGCAGCCGAGCTAAAGGGACAGGTGCCGAGCAGTACTTC. Its protein is CASSRAKGTGAEQYF.